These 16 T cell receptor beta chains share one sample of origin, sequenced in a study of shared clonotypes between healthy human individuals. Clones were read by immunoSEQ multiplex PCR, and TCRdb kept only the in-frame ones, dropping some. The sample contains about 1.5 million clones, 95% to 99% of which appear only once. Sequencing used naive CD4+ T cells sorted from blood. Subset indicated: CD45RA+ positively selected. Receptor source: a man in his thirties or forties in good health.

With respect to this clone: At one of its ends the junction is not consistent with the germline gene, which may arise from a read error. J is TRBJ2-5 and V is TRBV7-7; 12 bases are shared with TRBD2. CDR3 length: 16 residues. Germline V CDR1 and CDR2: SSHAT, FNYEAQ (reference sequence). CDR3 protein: CASSPPSGRAGETQYF. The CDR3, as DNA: TGTGCTAGCAGCCCACCTAGCGGGAGGGCCGGGGAGACCCAGTACTTC.

The CDR3 loop is CASSPTGVGANVLTF. The CDR3 DNA reads TGTGCCAGCTCACCAACGGGTGTTGGGGCCAACGTCCTGACTTTC. The chain carries TRBV18 and TRBJ2-6, with D unresolved. This CDR3 contains 15 residues. V lost 2 bases to trimming and J lost 3 bases, with 8 bases between them. CDR1 is KGHSH, CDR2 LQKENI, per germline.

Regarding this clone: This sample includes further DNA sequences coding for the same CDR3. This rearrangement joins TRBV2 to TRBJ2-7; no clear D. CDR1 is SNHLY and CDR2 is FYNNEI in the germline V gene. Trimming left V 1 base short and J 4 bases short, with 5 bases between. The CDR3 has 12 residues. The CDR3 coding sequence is TGTGCCAGCAGTGAAGTTGAGTACGAGCAGTACTTC. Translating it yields CASSEVEYEQYF.

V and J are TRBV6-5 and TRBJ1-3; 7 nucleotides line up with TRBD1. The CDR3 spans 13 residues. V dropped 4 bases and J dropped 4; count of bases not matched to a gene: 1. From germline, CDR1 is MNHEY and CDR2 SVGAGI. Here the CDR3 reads CASSSTGGNTIYF. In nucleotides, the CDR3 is TGTGCCAGCAGTTCGACAGGGGGAAACACCATATATTTT.

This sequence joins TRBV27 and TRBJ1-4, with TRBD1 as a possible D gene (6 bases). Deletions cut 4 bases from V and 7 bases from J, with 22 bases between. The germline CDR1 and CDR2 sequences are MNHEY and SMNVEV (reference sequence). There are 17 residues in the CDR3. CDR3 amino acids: CASSSPHQGIRAEKLFF. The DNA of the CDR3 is TGTGCCAGCAGTTCCCCCCACCAGGGGATCAGGGCTGAAAAACTGTTTTTT. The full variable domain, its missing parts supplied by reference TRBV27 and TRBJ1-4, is EAQVTQNPRYLITVTGKKLTVTCSQNMNHEYMSWYRQDPGLGLRQIYYSMNVEVTDKGDVPEGYKVSRKEKRNFPLILESPSPNQTSLYFCASSSPHQGIRAEKLFFGSGTQLSVL.

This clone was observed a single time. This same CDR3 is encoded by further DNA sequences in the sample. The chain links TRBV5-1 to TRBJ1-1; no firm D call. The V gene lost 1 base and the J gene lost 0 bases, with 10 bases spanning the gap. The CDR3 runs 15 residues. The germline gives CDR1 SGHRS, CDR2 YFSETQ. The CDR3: CASSLTGSMNTEAFF. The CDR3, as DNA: TGCGCCAGCAGCTTGACGGGGTCGATGAACACTGAAGCTTTCTTT.

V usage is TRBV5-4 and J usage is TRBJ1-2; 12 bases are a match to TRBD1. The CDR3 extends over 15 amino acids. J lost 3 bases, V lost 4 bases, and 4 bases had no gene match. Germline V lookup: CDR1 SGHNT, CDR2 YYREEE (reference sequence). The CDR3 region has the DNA TGTGCCAGCAGCACCGGGACAGGGGGCGACTATGGCTACACCTTC. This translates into CASSTGTGGDYGYTF.

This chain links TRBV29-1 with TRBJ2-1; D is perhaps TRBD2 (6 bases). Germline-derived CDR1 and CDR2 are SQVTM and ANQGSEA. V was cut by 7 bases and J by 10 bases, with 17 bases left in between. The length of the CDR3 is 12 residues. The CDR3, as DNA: TGCAGCGCCCGGGAGCCCCAACGAGAGCAGTTCTTC. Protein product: CSAREPQREQFF.

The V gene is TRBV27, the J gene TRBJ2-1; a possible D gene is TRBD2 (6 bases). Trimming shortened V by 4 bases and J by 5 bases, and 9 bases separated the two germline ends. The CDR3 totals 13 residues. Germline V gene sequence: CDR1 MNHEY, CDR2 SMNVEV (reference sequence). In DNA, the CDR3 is TGTGCCAGCAGTTGGGGACTTAACAATGAGCAGTTCTTC. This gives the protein CASSWGLNNEQFF.

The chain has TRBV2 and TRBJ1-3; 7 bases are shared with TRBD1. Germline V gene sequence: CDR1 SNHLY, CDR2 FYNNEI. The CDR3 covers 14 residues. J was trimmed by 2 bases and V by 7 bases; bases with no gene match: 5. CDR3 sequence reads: CASTLTGTGNTIYF. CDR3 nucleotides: TGTGCCAGCACTTTGACAGGGACTGGAAACACCATATATTTT.

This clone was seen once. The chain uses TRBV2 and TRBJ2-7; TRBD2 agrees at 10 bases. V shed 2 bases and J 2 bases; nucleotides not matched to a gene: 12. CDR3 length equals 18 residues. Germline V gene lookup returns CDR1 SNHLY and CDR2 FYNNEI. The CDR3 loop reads CASSERTSGEIRAYEQYF. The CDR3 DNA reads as TGTGCCAGCAGTGAAAGGACTAGCGGCGAGATCCGGGCCTACGAGCAGTACTTC.

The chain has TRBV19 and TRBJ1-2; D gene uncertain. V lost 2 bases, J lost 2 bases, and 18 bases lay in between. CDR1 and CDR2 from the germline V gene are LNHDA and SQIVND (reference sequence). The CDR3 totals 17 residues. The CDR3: CASSIISRTVKNYGYTF. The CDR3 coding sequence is TGTGCCAGTAGTATAATTAGTAGAACAGTTAAGAACTATGGCTACACCTTC. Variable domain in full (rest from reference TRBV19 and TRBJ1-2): DGGITQSPKYLFRKEGQNVTLSCEQNLNHDAMYWYRQDPGQGLRLIYYSQIVNDFQKGDIAEGYSVSREKKESFPLTVTSAQKNPTAFYLCASSIISRTVKNYGYTFGSGTRLTVV.

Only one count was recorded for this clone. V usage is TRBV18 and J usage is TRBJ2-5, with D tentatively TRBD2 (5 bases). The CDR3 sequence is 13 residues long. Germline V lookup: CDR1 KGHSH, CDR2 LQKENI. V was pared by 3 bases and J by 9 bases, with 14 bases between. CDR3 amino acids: CASSPDWRDAQYF. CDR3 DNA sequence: TGTGCCAGCTCACCGGACTGGAGAGACGCCCAGTACTTC.

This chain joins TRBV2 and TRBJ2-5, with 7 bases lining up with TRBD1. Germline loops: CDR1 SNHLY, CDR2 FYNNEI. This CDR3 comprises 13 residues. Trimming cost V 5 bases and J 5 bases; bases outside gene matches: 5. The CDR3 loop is CASSSTGLETQYF. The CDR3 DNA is TGTGCCAGCAGTTCGACAGGGTTGGAGACCCAGTACTTC.

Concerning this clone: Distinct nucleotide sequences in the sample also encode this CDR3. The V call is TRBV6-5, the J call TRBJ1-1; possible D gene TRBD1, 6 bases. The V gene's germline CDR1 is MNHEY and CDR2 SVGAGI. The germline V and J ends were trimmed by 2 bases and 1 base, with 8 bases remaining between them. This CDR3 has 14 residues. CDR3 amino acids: CASSYLGGNTEAFF. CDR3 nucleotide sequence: TGTGCCAGCAGTTACCTAGGGGGGAACACTGAAGCTTTCTTT.

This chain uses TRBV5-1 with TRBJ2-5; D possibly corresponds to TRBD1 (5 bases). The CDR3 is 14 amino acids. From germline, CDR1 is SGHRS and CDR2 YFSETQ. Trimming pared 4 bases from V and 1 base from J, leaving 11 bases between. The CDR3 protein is CASSRRAPQETQYF. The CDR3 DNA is TGCGCCAGCAGCCGCAGGGCTCCCCAAGAGACCCAGTACTTC.